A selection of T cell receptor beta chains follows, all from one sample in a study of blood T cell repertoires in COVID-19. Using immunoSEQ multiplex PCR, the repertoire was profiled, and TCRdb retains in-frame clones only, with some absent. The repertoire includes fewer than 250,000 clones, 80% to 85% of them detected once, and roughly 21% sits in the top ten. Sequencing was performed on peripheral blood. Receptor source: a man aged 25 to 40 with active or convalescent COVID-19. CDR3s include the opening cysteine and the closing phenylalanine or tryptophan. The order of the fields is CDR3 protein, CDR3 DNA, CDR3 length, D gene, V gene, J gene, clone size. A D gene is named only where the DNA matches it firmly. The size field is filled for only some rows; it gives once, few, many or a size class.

CDR3 protein: CASSSGLALTYEQYF; CDR3 DNA: TGTGCCAGCAGCTCAGGACTAGCGCTCACCTACGAGCAGTACTTC; CDR3 length: 15; D gene: TRBD2; V gene: TRBV7-2; J gene: TRBJ2-7; clone size: NA
CDR3 protein: CASSPTASYEQYF; CDR3 DNA: TGTGCCAGTAGTCCGACAGCCTCCTACGAGCAGTACTTC; CDR3 length: 13; D gene: NA; V gene: TRBV19; J gene: TRBJ2-7; clone size: NA
CDR3 protein: CASSLRDANQPQHF; CDR3 DNA: TGTGCCAGCAGTCTACGGGATGCCAATCAGCCCCAGCATTTT; CDR3 length: 14; D gene: NA; V gene: TRBV6-5; J gene: TRBJ1-5; clone size: few
CDR3 protein: CASWAQGAREQYF; CDR3 DNA: TGCGCCAGCTGGGCACAGGGGGCTCGCGAGCAGTACTTC; CDR3 length: 13; D gene: TRBD1; V gene: TRBV5-1; J gene: TRBJ2-7; clone size: NA
CDR3 protein: CASSFGGAILDYGYTF; CDR3 DNA: TGTGCCAGCAGCTTCGGGGGGGCTATATTGGACTATGGCTACACCTTC; CDR3 length: 16; D gene: NA; V gene: TRBV5-4; J gene: TRBJ1-2; clone size: NA
CDR3 protein: CASSWGGAEKLFF; CDR3 DNA: TGTGCCAGCAGTTGGGGGGGCGCCGAAAAACTGTTTTTT; CDR3 length: 13; D gene: NA; V gene: TRBV28; J gene: TRBJ1-4; clone size: NA
CDR3 protein: CATSDSLAGTYNEQFF; CDR3 DNA: TGTGCCACCAGTGACTCCCTAGCGGGGACATACAATGAGCAGTTCTTC; CDR3 length: 16; D gene: TRBD2; V gene: TRBV24-1; J gene: TRBJ2-1; clone size: NA
CDR3 protein: CASSRDRGEKLFF; CDR3 DNA: TGTGCCAGCAGTCGGGACAGGGGTGAAAAACTGTTTTTT; CDR3 length: 13; D gene: TRBD1; V gene: TRBV2; J gene: TRBJ1-4; clone size: NA
CDR3 protein: CASSATSGYTGELFF; CDR3 DNA: TGTGCCAGCAGCGCTACTAGCGGGTACACCGGGGAGCTGTTTTTT; CDR3 length: 15; D gene: TRBD2; V gene: TRBV7-9; J gene: TRBJ2-2; clone size: NA
CDR3 protein: CASTLGDSNTGELFF; CDR3 DNA: TGTGCCAGCACCCTGGGGGACAGTAACACCGGGGAGCTGTTTTTT; CDR3 length: 15; D gene: TRBD1; V gene: TRBV2; J gene: TRBJ2-2; clone size: NA
CDR3 protein: CASSQERGLGQSYNEQFF; CDR3 DNA: TGTGCCAGCAGCCAAGAAAGGGGGCTCGGACAGTCCTACAATGAGCAGTTCTTC; CDR3 length: 18; D gene: TRBD1; V gene: TRBV14; J gene: TRBJ2-1; clone size: NA
CDR3 protein: CASSKTGTSGVEADTQYF; CDR3 DNA: TGTGCCAGCAGTAAAACCGGGACTAGCGGGGTAGAAGCAGATACGCAGTATTTT; CDR3 length: 18; D gene: TRBD2; V gene: TRBV27; J gene: TRBJ2-3; clone size: NA
CDR3 protein: CASSLATDEKLFF; CDR3 DNA: TGCGCCAGCAGCTTGGCGACAGATGAAAAACTGTTTTTT; CDR3 length: 13; D gene: NA; V gene: TRBV5-1; J gene: TRBJ1-4; clone size: NA
CDR3 protein: CASRPHFLSGNTIYF; CDR3 DNA: TGTGCCAGCAGACCACATTTCCTCTCTGGAAACACCATATATTTT; CDR3 length: 15; D gene: NA; V gene: TRBV6-5; J gene: TRBJ1-3; clone size: NA
CDR3 protein: CASSQVKVGGTDTQYF; CDR3 DNA: TGTGCCAGCAGCCAGGTAAAAGTCGGGGGCACAGATACGCAGTATTTT; CDR3 length: 16; D gene: NA; V gene: TRBV4-2; J gene: TRBJ2-3; clone size: NA
CDR3 protein: CASSPQGGYYGYTF; CDR3 DNA: TGTGCCAGCAGCCCACAGGGGGGTTACTATGGCTACACCTTC; CDR3 length: 14; D gene: TRBD1; V gene: TRBV7-2; J gene: TRBJ1-2; clone size: NA
CDR3 protein: CASSSGQLAKNIQYF; CDR3 DNA: TGTGCCAGCAGCTCGGGACAACTAGCCAAAAACATTCAGTACTTC; CDR3 length: 15; D gene: NA; V gene: TRBV5-6; J gene: TRBJ2-4; clone size: NA
CDR3 protein: CASSHYRLGQETQYF; CDR3 DNA: TGTGCCAGCAGCCACTATAGACTCGGCCAAGAGACCCAGTACTTC; CDR3 length: 15; D gene: NA; V gene: TRBV3-1/TRBV3-2; J gene: TRBJ2-5; clone size: NA
CDR3 protein: CASSDMTDFKFF; CDR3 DNA: TGTGCCAGCAGTGATATGACAGATTTCAAGTTCTTC; CDR3 length: 12; D gene: NA; V gene: TRBV2; J gene: TRBJ2-1; clone size: NA
CDR3 protein: CASSSFRPTSGGARPSTDTQYF; CDR3 DNA: TGTGCCAGCAGTTCATTCCGTCCGACTAGCGGGGGGGCGAGGCCTAGCACAGATACGCAGTATTTT; CDR3 length: 22; D gene: TRBD2; V gene: TRBV27; J gene: TRBJ2-3; clone size: NA
CDR3 protein: CASSQSEGAYGYTF; CDR3 DNA: TGTGCCAGCAGCCAATCAGAGGGGGCCTATGGCTACACCTTC; CDR3 length: 14; D gene: TRBD1; V gene: TRBV16; J gene: TRBJ1-2; clone size: few